The sequence of this T cell receptor (beta chain) was determined in a study of shared clonotypes between healthy human individuals. Findings and limits, study-wide: All-four-donor shared clonotypes had higher generation probabilities than non-shared clonotypes did.

Profiling relied on immunoSEQ multiplex PCR, and the TCRdb table lists in-frame clones only, not all of them. The data hold roughly 2 million clones, with 95% observed a single time. The CDR3 length is 16 residues. Deletions cut 5 bases from V and 4 bases from J, with 20 bases between. CDR1 and CDR2 from the germline V gene are SGHNT and YENEEA. To note about this clone: What it recognizes is unknown.

The sequencing sample was made of naive CD4+ T cells sorted from blood. Indicated subset: CD45RA+ positively selected. This clonotype was sampled from a man aged 18 to 30 in good health. The chain employs TRBV11-3 and TRBJ1-1; D uncertain. CDR3 sequence (DNA): TGTGCCAGCAGCACGCATCTTAATAGCTGGGTCACTGAAGCTTTCTTT. This translates into CASSTHLNSWVTEAFF.